This T cell receptor (beta chain) was recorded in a study of T cells in Graves' hyperthyroidism and ophthalmopathy. General study results and limits: Ophthalmopathy cases were set apart from stable hyperthyroidism by a 13 V-J model.

Germline CDR1 reads LNHDA; CDR2 reads SQIVND (reference sequence). The CDR3 is made up of 14 amino acids. V lost 7 bases to trimming and J lost 5 bases; unmatched junction nucleotides: 11. Authors of the study amplified TCR beta CDR3 regions from RNA transcripts. An initial round of RT-PCR targeting the TCR CDR3 relied on the HTBI primer set. TCRdb recomputed calls from the multiplex PCR reads with MiXCR, one row per CDR3 protein. The repertoire has roughly 510,000 distinct CDR3 sequences, around 20% of them found once; the top ten carry approximately 26%. This clonotype was counted at least ten times. Its antigen is undetermined.

What was sequenced was blood. This chain connects TRBV19 to TRBJ2-7; 7 nucleotides match TRBD1. The source is a young man with Graves' hyperthyroidism. CDR3 sequence (DNA): TGTGCCAGTAAGCATGAGGGACAGATGAACGAGCAGTACTTC. Translating it yields CASKHEGQMNEQYF.